The source of this TCR beta chain is a study of T-cell memory formation after mild COVID-19 (dated by TCRdb to the early 2020s). In terms of the full investigation: Most TCR sequence clusters were specific to one of the two donors. Two young, previously healthy adult volunteers, one female and one male, were included in the cohort. In a couple of donors, T-cell clones that expanded and contracted after mild COVID-19 were tracked by sequencing TCRalpha and TCRbeta repertoires over time.

PBMCs were isolated by Ficoll-Paque density gradient centrifugation. General conclusions and limits of the study: SARS-CoV-2 specificity was not confirmed for the second-wave clones peaking on day 37. The study included only a couple of mild cases, and larger cohorts that include severe cases with pre-infection samples were judged to be necessary. Balanced CD4/CD8 phenotypes were observed for clones contracting from day 15 to 85, whereas a bias towards CD4+ was observed for a second wave of clones expanding from day 15 to 37. Some responding clones were detected in pre-infection memory, which suggested that pre-existing cross-reactive memory T cells had joined the SARS-CoV-2 response. Contracting CD4+ clones appeared mostly in the CM and EM memory subsets, whereas CD8+ clones were enriched in EMRA.

Sequencing used an Illumina NovaSeq 6000. TCRalpha and TCRbeta cDNA libraries were constructed by 5'RACE with constant-segment primers, with sample barcodes and unique molecular identifiers being introduced. Trizol reagent was used to extract RNA from every sample. The libraries were amplified in two PCR steps, and the second step added a second sample barcode and Illumina TruSeq adapters. Sequencing of the libraries was done on an Illumina NovaSeq, producing 2 x 150 bp paired-end reads. Processing in the source paper ran as follows. With migec v1.2.7, reads were demultiplexed and then collapsed into UMI-guided consensus sequences. Using mixcr v2.1.11, UMI consensuses were aligned to TRA and TRB V and J templates and then assembled into clonotypes. A clonotype was counted as expanded or contracted only when both edgeR and NoisET called the clonotype significant, with the noise models trained on biological replicates. For edgeR calls, the cutoffs were a false discovery rate-adjusted p below 0.01 and a log2 fold-change threshold of 1. As an exploratory analysis of dynamics, max-normalized trajectories of the 1000 most abundant clonotypes were examined with PCA combined with hierarchical clustering. Each responding clone was given a CD4 or CD8 phenotype based on the CD4+ and CD8+ repertoires, which had been sequenced separately. TCRdb trimmed public reads at Q25 via fastp, called clones via MiXCR and kept in-frame beta chains. Each entry is one CDR3 protein sequence, shown with its most common DNA and genes. TCRdb's processing, not the authors', yielded these V and J calls. In all, the sample holds 390,000 or so distinct CDR3 sequences, and around a sixth of those were seen once. The top ten clonotypes cover roughly 21% of the sample.

The CDR1 and CDR2 encoded by the germline V gene (reference sequence) are SEHNR and FQNEAQ. The CDR3 covers 16 residues, taking in both the cysteine and the phenylalanine. Solely the CDR3 DNA is kept, with 48 bases framed from the first base. V has 5 bases trimmed and J has 0 bases trimmed; junction bases matching no gene number 7. Comments on this clonotype: Its antigen is unknown. Base qualities are not provided; no much larger clone lies one nucleotide away.

This receptor was obtained from a man between 18 and 35 years old who had mild COVID-19 (a few samples of this study predate the infection). The sample titles of this study are shuffled in the database, so cell type and time point are left out; the donor was told from shared clones. Sequencing input: PBMCs or a T cell subset sorted from them (not recorded which). The rearrangement joined TRBV7-9 to TRBJ2-3; a stretch of 8 junction bases matches TRBD2. The CDR3 amino acid sequence is: CASSQTGRGSTDTQYF. The DNA sequence is as follows: TGTGCCAGCAGCCAAACCGGGAGGGGGAGCACAGATACGCAGTATTTT. With all but the CDR3 taken from the reference TRBV7-9 and TRBJ2-3 genes, the full variable domain is: DTGVSQNPRHKITKRGQNVTFRCDPISEHNRLYWYRQTLGQGPEFLTYFQNEAQLEKSRLLSDRFSAERPKGSFSTLEIQRTEQGDSAMYLCASSQTGRGSTDTQYFGPGTRLTVL.